This T cell receptor beta chain was sequenced for a study of cytomegalovirus exposure and HLA in healthy donors. Overall study findings and caveats: Most TCR sequences were seen very rarely across donors, but some public TCRs occurred in many. The authors enumerated over 150 TCR beta chains as linked to cytomegalovirus. With high specificity and sensitivity, the classifier reportedly diagnosed cytomegalovirus status.

Concerning this clone: The antigen remains unidentified. Given a much more abundant clone one base away, this may be a read error. The sample contains more than one DNA sequence encoding this CDR3.

TCRdb keeps only in-frame clones here, not all; method: immunoSEQ multiplex PCR. This sample has 140,000 to 150,000 clones; about 95% occur once, and the top ten carry about 1.7%. The donors were part of the validation cohort, which consisted of over a hundred subjects and was separate from the first cohort of around 620 subjects. The CDR3 is 18 residues long. Germline V CDR1 and CDR2: MNHEY, SMNVEV (reference sequence). The V end was cut by 5 bases, the J end by 4 bases, with 24 bases between. This sequence originates from a man between 18 and 35 years old in good health and CMV-seropositive. This chain uses TRBV27 with TRBJ1-5, with D possibly matching TRBD1 (5 bases). The sample was PBMCs. CDR3 in amino acids: CASSAGPPSPYSNQPQHF. The CDR3 coding sequence is TGTGCCAGCAGTGCGGGGCCCCCGAGCCCCTATAGTAATCAGCCCCAGCATTTT.